This T cell receptor beta chain was recorded in a study of blood T cell repertoires in COVID-19. The wider study: T cells, B-cell-depleted T cells, or PBMCs supplied cDNA or gDNA.

This CDR3 comprises 16 residues. V dropped 1 base and J dropped 0 bases, with 10 bases sitting between them. Germline CDR1 and CDR2: SGHVS and FQNEAQ. Produced via immunoSEQ multiplex PCR; TCRdb's table is partial and in-frame only. The data show 200,000 to 250,000 clones, about 86% seen once. Sequencing input: PBMCs or T cells enriched from blood (not recorded which). This receptor was identified in a woman aged 45-59 years with acute COVID-19. V and J are TRBV7-8 and TRBJ1-5, with a tentative D call TRBD1 (6 bases). The CDR3 reads CASSLGRGNSNQPQHF. The DNA of the CDR3 is TGTGCCAGCAGCTTAGGCAGGGGCAATAGCAATCAGCCCCAGCATTTT.